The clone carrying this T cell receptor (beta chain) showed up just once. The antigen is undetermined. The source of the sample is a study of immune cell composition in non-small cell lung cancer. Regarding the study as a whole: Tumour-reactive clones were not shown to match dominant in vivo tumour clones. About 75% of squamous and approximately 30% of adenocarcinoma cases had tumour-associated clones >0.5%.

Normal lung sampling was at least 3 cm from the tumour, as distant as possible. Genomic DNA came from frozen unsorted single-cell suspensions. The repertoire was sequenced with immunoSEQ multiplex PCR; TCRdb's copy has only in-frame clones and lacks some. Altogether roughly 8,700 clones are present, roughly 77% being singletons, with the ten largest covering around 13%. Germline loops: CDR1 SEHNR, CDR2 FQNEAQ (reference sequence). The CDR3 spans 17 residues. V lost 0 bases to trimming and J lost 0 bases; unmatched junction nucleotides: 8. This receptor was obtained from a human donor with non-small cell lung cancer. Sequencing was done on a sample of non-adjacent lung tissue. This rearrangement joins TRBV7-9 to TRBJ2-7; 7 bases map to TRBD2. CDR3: CASSLASGAEGSYEQYF. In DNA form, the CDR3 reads TGTGCCAGCAGCTTAGCGAGCGGGGCGGAGGGCTCCTACGAGCAGTACTTC.